This T cell receptor beta chain originates from a study of identical twins. Overall study results and limits: Invariant cells of the MAIT and iNKT types might have partly distorted the zero-insertion analyses. Within twin pairs, the out-of-frame alpha sequences they shared showed excess low generation probability. Cord blood beta clonotypes present at high abundance carried fewer insertions; no such pattern appeared in memory repertoires. Out-of-frame TCR alpha sharing in monozygotic twins exceeded recombination model predictions.

This clonotype was found a few times. The antigen remains undetermined. TCRdb analysed the 5' RACE reads with MiXCR anew, one entry per CDR3 protein. The sample lists approximately 210,000 distinct CDR3 sequences; around 9.6% were seen once. The specimen sequenced was memory (CD45RO+) T cells sorted from blood. This clonotype originated in a woman aged 18-30 years in good health.

CDR3 sequence reads: CASSAQSGFSYNEQFF. For the CDR3, the DNA is TGTGCCAGCAGCGCCCAAAGCGGGTTCTCCTACAATGAGCAGTTCTTC. The V gene is TRBV9, the J gene TRBJ2-1; tentatively, D is TRBD2 (6 bases). The ends were cut back, 3 bases at V and 0 bases at J, with 13 bases in the middle. CDR1 SGDLS and CDR2 YYNGEE come from the germline V gene. This CDR3 comprises 16 residues.